This TCR beta chain originates from a study of PD-1 blockade in classical Hodgkin lymphoma. Study details: The nivolumab dose that patients received was 3 mg/kg, given intravenously every 2 weeks. Overall study findings and caveats: Patients with a complete response exhibited baseline diversity comparable to newly diagnosed patients.

Libraries were prepared by immunoSEQ multiplex PCR; TCRdb keeps only in-frame clonotypes and omits some of them. The sample consists of about 96,000 clones, roughly 91% of them appearing once. On this clone: What it recognizes is unknown.

The V gene's germline CDR1 is MDHEN and CDR2 SYDVKM. Deletions cut 3 bases from V and 4 bases from J, with 6 bases between. The CDR3 loop spans 12 amino acids. As to time point: cycle 4 day 1 (C4D1), after more than five weeks of nivolumab. Exposure to brentuximab vedotin varied, and each patient had relapsed following autologous stem cell transplantation. The material sequenced was peripheral blood mononuclear cells (PBMCs), taken before the fourth cycle of nivolumab. The receptor was isolated from a human donor with classical Hodgkin lymphoma. The chain joins TRBV28 to TRBJ2-5; D is possibly TRBD1 (6 bases). The CDR3 is CASSFRGETQYF. As DNA, the CDR3 is TGTGCCAGCAGTTTCAGGGGAGAGACCCAGTACTTC.